The clone carrying this T cell receptor (beta chain) was observed a handful of times. The data were obtained in a study of response to subunit inactivated influenza vaccine. TCRdb reprocessed the RT-PCR reads with MiXCR, giving one entry per CDR3 protein. The sample lists about 540,000 distinct CDR3 sequences; roughly 25% were seen once. The germline gives CDR1 MGHRA, CDR2 YSYEKL. CDR3 length equals 15 residues. The V and J ends lost 2 bases and 2 bases respectively, with 13 bases between them. This sample also belongs to another study, concerning T cells expressing NK-cell markers. That paper adds: UMIs were included in TCR beta cDNA generated by 5'RACE template switching. Seven sequenced donors out of eight were HCMV-seropositive, one seronegative. A few of the donors also had these clonotypes leading their CD3+CD56-NKG2C+ fraction. Whether expanded NKG2C-expressing T cell clones recognize HCMV is unknown.

This TCR derives from a man aged 50 to 59 who received an inactivated influenza vaccine. The chain recombines TRBV4-1 with TRBJ2-7; the D is unclear. The input for sequencing was CD4+ T cells sorted from PBMCs, taken 12 days after vaccination. This chain's CDR3 is CASSQTGSGAYEQYF. CDR3 coding DNA: TGCGCCAGCAGCCAAACCGGGTCTGGGGCCTACGAGCAGTACTTC.